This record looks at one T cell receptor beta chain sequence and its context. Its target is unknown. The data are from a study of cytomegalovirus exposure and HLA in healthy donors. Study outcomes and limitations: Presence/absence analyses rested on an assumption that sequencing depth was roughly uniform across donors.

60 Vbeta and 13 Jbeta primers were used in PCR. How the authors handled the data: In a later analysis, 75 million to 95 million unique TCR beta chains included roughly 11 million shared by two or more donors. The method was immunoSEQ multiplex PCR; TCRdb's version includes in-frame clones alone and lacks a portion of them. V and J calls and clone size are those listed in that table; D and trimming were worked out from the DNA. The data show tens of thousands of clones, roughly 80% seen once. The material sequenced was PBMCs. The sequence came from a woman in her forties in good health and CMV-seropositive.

The CDR3 here is CASSYSKGQPNTEAFF. In DNA, the CDR3 is TGTGCCAGCAGTTACTCGAAGGGACAGCCTAACACTGAAGCTTTCTTT. This chain links TRBV6-6 with TRBJ1-1, with 7 nucleotides matching TRBD1. Trimming at V came to 0 bases and at J to 2 bases, leaving 6 bases not matched to a gene. Germline V gene sequence: CDR1 MNHNY, CDR2 SVGAGI (reference sequence). This CDR3 comprises 16 residues.